This T cell receptor (beta chain) was identified during a study of vaccination and CD4 T cells after COVID-19. Study summary: At a median around 65 days (range 14 to 241) after dose two, post-vaccine samples were obtained.

Cultured CD4+ T cell DNA was sequenced using the Oncomine TCR Beta short-read assay. TCRdb used MiXCR to reprocess the PCR reads, holding one entry per CDR3 protein. The sample holds 2,000 to 3,000 distinct CDR3 sequences, about 20% seen once. Trimming took 0 bases from V and 4 from J, leaving 12 bases between them. The CDR3 length is 14 residues. Germline values: CDR1 DFQATT, CDR2 SNEGSKA (reference sequence). Study findings and constraints: It was found that, in convalescent patients, 304 of 307 vaccine-specific clones were spike mono-reactive.

As concerns this clonotype: Its target is unknown.

The treatment is: approximately nine-day PBMC culture with coronavirus spike peptide pools or control peptides (ViraFEST assay). Researchers collected the unexposed donor's CD4+ T cells before the COVID-19 pandemic (2011-2018). Peptide-pool expansion of antigen-specific T cells preceded TCR sequencing in ViraFEST. Testing used SARS-CoV-2 S/N and four cold-coronavirus spikes on unexposed-donor CD4+ T cells, cells permitting. This sequence originates from a human donor in good health. The rearrangement uses TRBV20-1 and TRBJ1-2, with D unclear. Sequences were obtained from CD4+ T cells from blood, cultured in vitro. The CDR3 region has the DNA TGCAGTGCTAGAGATGTGGCAGAAAGCTATGGCTACACCTTC. It codes for CSARDVAESYGYTF.